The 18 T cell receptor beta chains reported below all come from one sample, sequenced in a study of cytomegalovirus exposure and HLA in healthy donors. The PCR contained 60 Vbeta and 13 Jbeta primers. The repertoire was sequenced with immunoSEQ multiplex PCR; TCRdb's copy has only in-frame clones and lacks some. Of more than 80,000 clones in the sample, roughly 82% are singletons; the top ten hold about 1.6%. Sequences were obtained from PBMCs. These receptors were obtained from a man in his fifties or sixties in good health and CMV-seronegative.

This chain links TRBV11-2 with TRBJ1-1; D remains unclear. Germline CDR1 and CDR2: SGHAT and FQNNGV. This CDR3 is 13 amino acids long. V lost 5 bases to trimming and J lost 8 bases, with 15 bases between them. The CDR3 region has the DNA TGTGCCAGCAGCCAAAGGGTAACGGGGGAAGCTTTCTTT. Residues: CASSQRVTGEAFF.

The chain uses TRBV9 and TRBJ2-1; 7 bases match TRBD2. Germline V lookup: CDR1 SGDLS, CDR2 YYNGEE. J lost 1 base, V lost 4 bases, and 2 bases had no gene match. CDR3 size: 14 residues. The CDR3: CASSPRESYNEQFF. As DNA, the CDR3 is TGTGCCAGCAGCCCGCGGGAGTCCTACAATGAGCAGTTCTTC.

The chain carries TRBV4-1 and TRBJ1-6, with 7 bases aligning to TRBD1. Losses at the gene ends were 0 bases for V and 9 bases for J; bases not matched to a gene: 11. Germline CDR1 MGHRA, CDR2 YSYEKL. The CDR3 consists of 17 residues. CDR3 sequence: CASSQDMTGTVGSPLHF. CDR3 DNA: TGCGCCAGCAGCCAAGATATGACAGGGACAGTGGGTTCACCCCTCCACTTT.

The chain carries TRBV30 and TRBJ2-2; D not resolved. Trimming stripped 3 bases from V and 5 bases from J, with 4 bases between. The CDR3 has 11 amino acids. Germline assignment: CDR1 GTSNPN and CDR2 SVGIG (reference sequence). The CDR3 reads CAWSGTGELFF. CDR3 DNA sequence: TGTGCCTGGAGCGGTACCGGGGAGCTGTTTTTT.

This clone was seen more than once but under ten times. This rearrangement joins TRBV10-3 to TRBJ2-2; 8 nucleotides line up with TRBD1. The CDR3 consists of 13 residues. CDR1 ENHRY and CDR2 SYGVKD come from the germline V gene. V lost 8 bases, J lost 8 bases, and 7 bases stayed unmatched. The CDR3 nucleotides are TGTGCCATCCACGACAGGGGAGTGGGGGAGCTGTTTTTT. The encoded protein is CAIHDRGVGELFF.

CDR3 region: CASSGTGSGNTIYF. The CDR3 coding sequence is TGTGCCAGCAGCGGGACAGGCTCTGGAAACACCATATATTTT. The chain is built from TRBV7-9 and TRBJ1-3; 8 bases align to TRBD1. The CDR3 totals 14 residues. J gave up 0 bases and V 5 bases, and 0 bases lay outside the gene matches. CDR1 and CDR2 (germline): SEHNR, FQNEAQ (reference sequence).

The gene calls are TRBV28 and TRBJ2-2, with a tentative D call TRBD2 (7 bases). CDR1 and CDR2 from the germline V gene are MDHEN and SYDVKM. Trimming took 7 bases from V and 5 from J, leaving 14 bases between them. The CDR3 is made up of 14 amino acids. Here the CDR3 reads CASTQGGGTGELFF. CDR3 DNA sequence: TGTGCCAGCACACAAGGGGGGGGTACCGGGGAGCTGTTTTTT.

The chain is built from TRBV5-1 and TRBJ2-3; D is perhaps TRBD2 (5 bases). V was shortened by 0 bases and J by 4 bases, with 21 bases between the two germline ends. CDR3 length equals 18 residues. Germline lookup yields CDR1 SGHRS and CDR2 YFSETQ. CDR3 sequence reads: CASSLEAAGFSSPDTQYF. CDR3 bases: TGCGCCAGCAGCTTGGAAGCGGCAGGTTTTAGTTCTCCAGATACGCAGTATTTT.

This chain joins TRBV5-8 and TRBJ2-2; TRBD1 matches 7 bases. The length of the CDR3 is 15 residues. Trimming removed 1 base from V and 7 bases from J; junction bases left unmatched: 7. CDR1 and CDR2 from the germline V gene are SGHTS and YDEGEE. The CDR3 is CASSLRRGLFGELFF. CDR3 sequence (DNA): TGTGCCAGCAGCTTGCGTAGGGGGCTTTTCGGGGAGCTGTTTTTT.

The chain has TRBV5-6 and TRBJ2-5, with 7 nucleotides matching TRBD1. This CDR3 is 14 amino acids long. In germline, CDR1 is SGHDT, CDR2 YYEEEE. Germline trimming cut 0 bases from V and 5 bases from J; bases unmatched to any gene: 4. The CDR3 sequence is CASSLGNRGETQYF. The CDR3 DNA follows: TGTGCCAGCAGCTTGGGAAACAGGGGTGAGACCCAGTACTTC. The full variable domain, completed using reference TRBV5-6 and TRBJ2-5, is DAGVTQSPTHLIKTRGQQVTLRCSPKSGHDTVSWYQQALGQGPQFIFQYYEEEERQRGNFPDRFSGHQFPNYSSELNVNALLLGDSALYLCASSLGNRGETQYFGPGTRLLVL.

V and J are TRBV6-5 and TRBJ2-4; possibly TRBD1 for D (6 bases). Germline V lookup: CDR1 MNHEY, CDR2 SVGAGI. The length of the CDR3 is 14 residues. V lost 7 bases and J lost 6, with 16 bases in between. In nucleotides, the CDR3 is TGTGCCAGCAAGCCAGGGACATTGAGAAACATTCAGTACTTC. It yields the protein CASKPGTLRNIQYF.

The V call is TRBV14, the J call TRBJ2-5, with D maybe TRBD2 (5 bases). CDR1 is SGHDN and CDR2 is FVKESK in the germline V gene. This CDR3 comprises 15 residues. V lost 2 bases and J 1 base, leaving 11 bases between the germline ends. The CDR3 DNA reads TGTGCCAGCAGCCAATCCCCAGCGGCCCAAGAGACCCAGTACTTC. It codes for CASSQSPAAQETQYF.

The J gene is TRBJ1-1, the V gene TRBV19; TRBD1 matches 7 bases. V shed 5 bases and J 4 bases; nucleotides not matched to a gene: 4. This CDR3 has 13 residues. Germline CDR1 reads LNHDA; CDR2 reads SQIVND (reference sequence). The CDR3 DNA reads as TGTGCCAGTAGTCTCAACAGGGGCACTGAAGCTTTCTTT. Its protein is CASSLNRGTEAFF.

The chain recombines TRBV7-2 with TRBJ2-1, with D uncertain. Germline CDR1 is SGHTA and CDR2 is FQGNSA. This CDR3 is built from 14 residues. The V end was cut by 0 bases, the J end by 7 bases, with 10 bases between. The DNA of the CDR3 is TGTGCCAGCAGCTTAGCGCCAGGCAAGAATGAGCAGTTCTTC. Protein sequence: CASSLAPGKNEQFF.

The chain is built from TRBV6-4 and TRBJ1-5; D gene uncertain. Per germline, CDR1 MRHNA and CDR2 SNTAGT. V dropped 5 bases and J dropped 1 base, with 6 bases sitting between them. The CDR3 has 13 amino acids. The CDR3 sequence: CASSSDSNQPQHF. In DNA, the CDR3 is TGTGCCAGCAGTAGCGACAGCAATCAGCCCCAGCATTTT.

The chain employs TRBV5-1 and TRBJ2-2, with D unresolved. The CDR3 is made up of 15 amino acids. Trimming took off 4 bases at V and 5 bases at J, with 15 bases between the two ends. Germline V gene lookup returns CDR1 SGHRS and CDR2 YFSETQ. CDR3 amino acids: CASSPPDGETGELFF. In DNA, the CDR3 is TGCGCCAGCAGCCCCCCGGATGGAGAAACCGGGGAGCTGTTTTTT.

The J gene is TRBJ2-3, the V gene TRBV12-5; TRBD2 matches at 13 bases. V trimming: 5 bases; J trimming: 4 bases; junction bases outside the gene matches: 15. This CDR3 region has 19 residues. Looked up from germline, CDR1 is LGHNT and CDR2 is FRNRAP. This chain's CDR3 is CASGPGLAGRIEKSDTQYF. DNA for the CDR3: TGTGCTAGTGGTCCGGGACTAGCGGGGAGGATAGAGAAATCAGATACGCAGTATTTT.

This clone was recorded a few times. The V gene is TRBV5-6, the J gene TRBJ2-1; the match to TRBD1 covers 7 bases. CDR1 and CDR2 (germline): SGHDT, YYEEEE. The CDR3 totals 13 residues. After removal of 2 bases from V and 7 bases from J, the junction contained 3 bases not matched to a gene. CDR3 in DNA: TGTGCCAGCAGCTTCTCAGGGGGTAATGAGCAGTTCTTC. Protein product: CASSFSGGNEQFF.